These 3 T cell receptor beta chains share one sample of origin, sequenced in a study of OX40 agonist ivuxolimab in advanced cancers. Sequencing was performed with immunoSEQ multiplex PCR; in TCRdb, only in-frame clones are kept and a portion is missing. Of roughly 56,000 clones listed, approximately 86% were seen once; the top ten hold roughly 0.88%. The sequenced sample was CD4+ or CD8+ T cells sorted from blood, obtained in a trial of the OX40 agonist ivuxolimab. Receptors were obtained from an adult with an advanced solid tumor such as melanoma, head and neck, liver or kidney cancer.

The rearrangement joins TRBV4-1 to TRBJ2-2; the D gene is possibly TRBD2 (6 bases). Trimming left V 5 bases short and J 7 bases short, with 11 bases between. This CDR3 contains 13 residues. Germline V gene sequence: CDR1 MGHRA, CDR2 YSYEKL. The CDR3 region is CASSKVGGGELFF. In DNA, the CDR3 is TGCGCCAGCAGCAAAGTGGGAGGCGGGGAGCTGTTTTTT.

The V gene is TRBV6-1, the J gene TRBJ1-5; D not resolved. Trimming left V 4 bases short and J 1 base short, with 2 bases between. CDR3 length equals 12 residues. Germline-derived CDR1 and CDR2 are MNHNS and SASEGT. This CDR3 reads CASSVSNQPQHF. The CDR3 DNA sequence: TGTGCCAGCAGTGTGAGCAATCAGCCCCAGCATTTT.

This sequence joins TRBV6-1 and TRBJ1-6; D may be TRBD1 (6 bases). CDR1 MNHNS and CDR2 SASEGT come from the germline V gene. Trimming took off 8 bases at V and 7 bases at J, with 12 bases between the two ends. The CDR3 is 13 amino acids. CDR3 residues: CASATGANSPLHF. The CDR3 bases are TGTGCCAGCGCTACGGGGGCGAATTCACCCCTCCACTTT.